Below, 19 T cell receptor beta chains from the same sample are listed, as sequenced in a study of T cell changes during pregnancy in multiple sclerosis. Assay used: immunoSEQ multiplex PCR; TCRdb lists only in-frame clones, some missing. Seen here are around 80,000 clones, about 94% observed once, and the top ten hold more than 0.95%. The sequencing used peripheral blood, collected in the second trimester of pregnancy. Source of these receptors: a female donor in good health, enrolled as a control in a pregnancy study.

The CDR3 loop is CASSTGDSTDTQYF. The CDR3 DNA sequence: TGTGCCAGTAGCACAGGGGATAGCACAGATACGCAGTATTTT. This sequence joins TRBV19 and TRBJ2-3; 7 bases align to TRBD1. The CDR3 is 14 amino acids. Germline CDR1 LNHDA, CDR2 SQIVND (reference sequence). Germline trimming cut 6 bases from V and 0 bases from J; bases unmatched to any gene: 3.

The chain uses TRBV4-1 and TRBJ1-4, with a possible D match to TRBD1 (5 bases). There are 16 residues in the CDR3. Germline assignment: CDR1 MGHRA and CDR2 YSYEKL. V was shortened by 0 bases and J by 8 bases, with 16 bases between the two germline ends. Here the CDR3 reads CASSQDSRGGEEKLFF. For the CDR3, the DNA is TGCGCCAGCAGCCAAGATTCCCGGGGGGGTGAGGAAAAACTGTTTTTT.

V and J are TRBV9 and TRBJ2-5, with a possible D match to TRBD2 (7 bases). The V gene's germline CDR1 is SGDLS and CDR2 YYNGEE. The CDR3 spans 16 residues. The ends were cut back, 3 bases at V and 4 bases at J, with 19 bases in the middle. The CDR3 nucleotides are TGTGCCAGCAGCGCACGTCCCCTGGGAGGGGGAGAGACCCAGTACTTC. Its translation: CASSARPLGGGETQYF.

The CDR3 protein is CASSQLAYSYEQYF. As DNA, the CDR3 is TGTGCCAGCAGCCAGTTAGCATACTCCTACGAGCAGTACTTC. V usage is TRBV14 and J usage is TRBJ2-7; D uncertain. CDR3 length: 14 amino acids. V lost 3 bases, J lost 0 bases, and 9 bases lay in between. Germline V CDR1 and CDR2: SGHDN, FVKESK. Looking up the rest from reference TRBV14 and TRBJ2-7 gives the full variable domain: EAGVTQFPSHSVIEKGQTVTLRCDPISGHDNLYWYRRVMGKEIKFLLHFVKESKQDESGMPNNRFLAERTGGTYSTLKVQPAELEDSGVYFCASSQLAYSYEQYFGPGTRLTVT.

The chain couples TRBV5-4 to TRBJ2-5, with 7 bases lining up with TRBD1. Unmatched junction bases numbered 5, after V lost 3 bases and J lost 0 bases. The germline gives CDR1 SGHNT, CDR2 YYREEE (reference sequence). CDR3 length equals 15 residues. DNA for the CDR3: TGTGCCAGCAGCTCCGGGACAGAGTACCAAGAGACCCAGTACTTC. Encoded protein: CASSSGTEYQETQYF.

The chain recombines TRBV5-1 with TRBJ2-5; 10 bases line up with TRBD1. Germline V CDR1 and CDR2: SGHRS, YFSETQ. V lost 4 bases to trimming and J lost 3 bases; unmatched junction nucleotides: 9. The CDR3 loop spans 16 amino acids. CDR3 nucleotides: TGCGCCAGCAGCATAGGGGACAGGGGAACAGAAGAGACCCAGTACTTC. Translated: CASSIGDRGTEETQYF.

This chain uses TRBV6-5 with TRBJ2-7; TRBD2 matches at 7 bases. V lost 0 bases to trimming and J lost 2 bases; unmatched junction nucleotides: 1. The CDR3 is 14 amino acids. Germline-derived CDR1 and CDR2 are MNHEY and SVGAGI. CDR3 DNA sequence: TGTGCCAGCAGTTACTCCGGGAGGCCCTACGAGCAGTACTTC. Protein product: CASSYSGRPYEQYF.

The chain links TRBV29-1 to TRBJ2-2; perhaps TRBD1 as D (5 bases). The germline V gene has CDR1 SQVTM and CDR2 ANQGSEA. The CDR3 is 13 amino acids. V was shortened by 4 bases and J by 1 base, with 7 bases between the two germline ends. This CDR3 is CSVGQRNTGELFF. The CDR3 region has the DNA TGCAGCGTTGGACAGAGGAACACCGGGGAGCTGTTTTTT.

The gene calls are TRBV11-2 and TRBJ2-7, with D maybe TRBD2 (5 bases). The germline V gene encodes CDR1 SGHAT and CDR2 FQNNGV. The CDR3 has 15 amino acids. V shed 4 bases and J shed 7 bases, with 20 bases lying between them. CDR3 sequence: CASSSFAGHGFEQYF. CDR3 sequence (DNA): TGTGCCAGCAGCTCGTTCGCGGGCCACGGGTTTGAGCAGTACTTC.

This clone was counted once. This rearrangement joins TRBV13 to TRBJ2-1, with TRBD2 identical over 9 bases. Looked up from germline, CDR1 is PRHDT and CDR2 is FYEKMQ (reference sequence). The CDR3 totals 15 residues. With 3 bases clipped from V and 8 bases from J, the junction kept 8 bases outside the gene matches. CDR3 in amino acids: CASSFRLAASHEQFF. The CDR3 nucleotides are TGTGCCAGCAGCTTTCGACTAGCGGCCTCCCATGAGCAGTTCTTC.

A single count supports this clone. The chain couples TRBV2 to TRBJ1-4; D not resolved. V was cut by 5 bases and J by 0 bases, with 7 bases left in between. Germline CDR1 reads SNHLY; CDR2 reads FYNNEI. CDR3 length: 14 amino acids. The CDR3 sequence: CASSILATNEKLFF. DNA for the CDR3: TGTGCCAGCAGTATACTGGCAACTAATGAAAAACTGTTTTTT.

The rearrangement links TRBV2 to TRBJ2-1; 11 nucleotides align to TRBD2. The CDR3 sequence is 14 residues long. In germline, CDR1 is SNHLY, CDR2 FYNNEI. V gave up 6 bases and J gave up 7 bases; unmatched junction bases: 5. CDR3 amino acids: CASRGTSGSNEQFF. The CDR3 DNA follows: TGTGCCAGCAGGGGGACTAGCGGAAGTAATGAGCAGTTCTTC.

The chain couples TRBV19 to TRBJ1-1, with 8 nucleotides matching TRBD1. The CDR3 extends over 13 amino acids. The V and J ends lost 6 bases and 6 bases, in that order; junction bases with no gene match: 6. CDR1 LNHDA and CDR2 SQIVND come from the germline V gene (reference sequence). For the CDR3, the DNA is TGTGCCAGTAGAATCGACAGGGGCGCTGAAGCTTTCTTT. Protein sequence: CASRIDRGAEAFF. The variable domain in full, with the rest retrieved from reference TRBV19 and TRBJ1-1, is DGGITQSPKYLFRKEGQNVTLSCEQNLNHDAMYWYRQDPGQGLRLIYYSQIVNDFQKGDIAEGYSVSREKKESFPLTVTSAQKNPTAFYLCASRIDRGAEAFFGQGTRLTVV.

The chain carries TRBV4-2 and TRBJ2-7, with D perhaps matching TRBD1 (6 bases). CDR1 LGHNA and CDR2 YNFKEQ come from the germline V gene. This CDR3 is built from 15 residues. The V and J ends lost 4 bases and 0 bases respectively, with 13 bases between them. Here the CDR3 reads CASSPRDTPSYEQYF. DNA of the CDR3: TGTGCCAGCAGCCCCCGGGACACACCCTCCTACGAGCAGTACTTC.

DNA for the CDR3: TGTGCCAGCAGCTTAGAGGGGCCCACCGAGCAGTACTTC. It translates to CASSLEGPTEQYF. The V gene is TRBV7-9, the J gene TRBJ2-7, with D possibly TRBD1 on 5 matching bases. Germline loops: CDR1 SEHNR, CDR2 FQNEAQ (reference sequence). The CDR3 has 13 residues. V lost 1 base and J 6 bases, leaving 10 bases between the germline ends.

The CDR3 DNA reads TGTGCCAGCAGTGACGGCTTCCGGACGGGGGGAAACACCATATATTTT. This encodes CASSDGFRTGGNTIYF. The V and J genes are TRBV6-1 and TRBJ1-3; D is uncertain. V was trimmed by 3 bases and J by 4 bases, leaving 16 bases between them. The CDR3 covers 16 residues. Looked up from germline, CDR1 is MNHNS and CDR2 is SASEGT.

The CDR3 loop is CASSPGGQYYGYTF. As DNA, the CDR3 is TGTGCCAGCAGCCCGGGGGGGCAGTACTATGGCTACACCTTC. The V gene is TRBV7-2, the J gene TRBJ1-2; tentative D call: TRBD1 (6 bases). Germline V CDR1 and CDR2: SGHTA, FQGNSA. CDR3 size: 14 residues. The V and J ends lost 5 bases and 3 bases respectively, with 13 bases between them.

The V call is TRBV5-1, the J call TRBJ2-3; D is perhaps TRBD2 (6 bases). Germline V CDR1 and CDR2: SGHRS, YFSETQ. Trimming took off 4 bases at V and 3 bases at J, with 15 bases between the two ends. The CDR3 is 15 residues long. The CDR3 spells CASSLSGRRTDTQYF. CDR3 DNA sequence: TGCGCCAGCAGCCTCAGCGGGCGTCGAACAGATACGCAGTATTTT.

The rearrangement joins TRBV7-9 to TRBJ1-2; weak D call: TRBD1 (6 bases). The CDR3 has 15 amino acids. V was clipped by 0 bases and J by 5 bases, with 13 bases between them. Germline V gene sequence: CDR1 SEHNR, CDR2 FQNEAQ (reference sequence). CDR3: CASSLAMDRGYGYTF. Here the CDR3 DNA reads TGTGCCAGCAGCTTAGCGATGGACAGAGGTTATGGCTACACCTTC.